Below, 2 T cell receptor beta chains from the same sample are listed, as sequenced in a study of cytomegalovirus exposure and HLA in healthy donors. This PCR relied on a set of 60 Vbeta primers and 13 Jbeta primers. Method: immunoSEQ multiplex PCR; TCRdb's copy keeps in-frame clones and lacks some. This listing includes about 110,000 clones. The source material was PBMCs. The receptors stem from a man aged 18 to 29 in good health and CMV-seronegative.

The chain has TRBV11-3 and TRBJ2-1; 10 positions match TRBD2. The CDR3 has 16 amino acids. J gave up 7 bases and V 6 bases, and 12 bases lay outside the gene matches. Germline V CDR1 and CDR2: SGHNT, YENEEA. The CDR3 bases are TGTGCCAGCAGTTTTTCAAGCGGGGGGGCCGGTAATGAGCAGTTCTTC. This codes for CASSFSSGGAGNEQFF.

The chain carries TRBV5-6 and TRBJ2-7; D may be TRBD1 (5 bases). Trimming took off 3 bases at V and 5 bases at J, with 12 bases between the two ends. The germline gives CDR1 SGHDT, CDR2 YYEEEE. The CDR3 length is 13 residues. This chain's CDR3 is CASSSQGFHEQYF. CDR3 sequence (DNA): TGTGCCAGCAGCTCCCAGGGTTTCCACGAGCAGTACTTC.